The 15 T cell receptor beta chains below come from one sample, sequenced in a study of T-cell memory formation after mild COVID-19 (dated by TCRdb to the early 2020s). Library preparation was by 5' RACE. Sequencing was carried out with an Illumina NovaSeq 6000. Using fastp trimming at Q25 and MiXCR clonotype assembly, TCRdb reanalyzed the public sequencing data and kept in-frame beta chains. Rows with one shared CDR3 protein collapse into an entry with the most common genes and DNA. The sample table contains some 150,000 distinct CDR3 sequences; only one count was recorded for approximately 5.7% of them. Of the sample, under 2.5% falls within the top ten clones. Specimen: PBMCs or a T cell subset sorted from them (not recorded which). These receptor sequences come from an adult woman who had mild COVID-19 (a few samples of this study predate the infection). The sample titles of this study are shuffled in the database, so cell type and time point are left out; the donor was told from shared clones.

V usage is TRBV20-1 and J usage is TRBJ1-2; TRBD1 aligns across 8 bases. The J segment lost 7 bases and the V segment lost 3 bases, leaving 10 bases of the junction unmatched. In germline, CDR1 is DFQATT, CDR2 SNEGSKA (reference sequence). This CDR3 region has 14 residues. This CDR3 reads CSASYGTGRRGYTF. CDR3 nucleotide sequence: TGCAGTGCTAGTTATGGGACAGGAAGACGTGGCTACACCTTC.

CDR3 protein: CSVGPGVDSGNTIYF. The CDR3 region has the DNA TGCAGCGTTGGCCCAGGAGTGGACTCTGGAAACACCATATATTTT. V and J are TRBV29-1 and TRBJ1-3; no reliable D call. This CDR3 is built from 15 residues. The germline V gene encodes CDR1 SQVTM and CDR2 ANQGSEA. The germline V and J ends were trimmed by 4 bases and 0 bases, with 13 bases remaining between them.

This clonotype was picked up a small number of times. This rearrangement joins TRBV5-5 to TRBJ1-2; 9 bases agree with TRBD1. The CDR3 is 16 residues long. Looked up from germline, CDR1 is SGHKS and CDR2 is YYEKEE (reference sequence). V shed 0 bases, J shed 4 bases, and the junction held 7 bases outside the gene matches. CDR3 protein: CASSLAGGQGSYGYTF. The CDR3 bases are TGTGCCAGCAGCTTGGCCGGGGGACAGGGAAGCTATGGCTACACCTTC.

This chain joins TRBV6-5 and TRBJ2-1, with TRBD2 matching 9 bases. CDR3 length: 15 amino acids. V was clipped by 6 bases and J by 7 bases; unmatched bases: 10. Germline CDR1 MNHEY, CDR2 SVGAGI. The DNA for the CDR3 is TGTGCCAGCAGGGCCTTGAGCGGGGGGAGTAATGAGCAGTTCTTC. Translated: CASRALSGGSNEQFF.

This clonotype has just a few counts. This rearrangement joins TRBV6-2 or TRBV6-3 to TRBJ2-5, with 9 bases identical to TRBD2. V lost 6 bases, J lost 1 base, and 18 bases stayed unmatched. The germline V gene encodes CDR1 MNHEY and CDR2 SVGEGT. This CDR3 contains 19 residues. The CDR3 bases are TGTGCCAGCAGGGCCCTAGCGGGAATCTCTCTGGGATCCCAAGAGACCCAGTACTTC. Translation gives CASRALAGISLGSQETQYF.

The table lists this clonotype with many counts. The chain employs TRBV29-1 and TRBJ1-2; no clear D. The CDR3 has 12 residues. The germline gives CDR1 SQVTM, CDR2 ANQGSEA. With 4 bases removed from V and 2 bases from J, the gap between germline ends came to 8 bases. The CDR3 reads CSVGTSNYGYTF. The DNA for the CDR3 is TGCAGCGTTGGAACCTCCAACTATGGCTACACCTTC.

This clonotype was counted many times. The genes are TRBV3-1 and TRBJ1-2; no reliable D call. V gave up 0 bases and J gave up 6 bases, with 8 bases separating them. Germline V gene data show CDR1 as LGHDT and CDR2 as YNNKEL (reference sequence). This CDR3 region has 13 residues. The CDR3 bases are TGTGCCAGCAGCCAAGATCTAGTGGATGGCTACACCTTC. It codes for CASSQDLVDGYTF.

This clonotype has more than one count but fewer than ten. The V gene is TRBV19, the J gene TRBJ1-2, with unresolved D. Between the trimmed V and J ends, which lost 6 bases and 7 bases, there was a span of 15 bases. CDR1 and CDR2 (germline): LNHDA, SQIVND (reference sequence). The CDR3 has 13 residues. CDR3 DNA sequence: TGTGCCAGTAGGCCGGGAGGCTCGGGTGGCTACACCTTC. Translation gives CASRPGGSGGYTF.

This clonotype has more than one count but fewer than ten. This chain links TRBV24-1 with TRBJ2-1, with 9 bases identical to TRBD2. This CDR3 spans 15 amino acids. V shed 6 bases, J shed 7 bases, and the junction held 9 bases outside the gene matches. The germline CDR1 and CDR2 sequences are KGHDR and SFDVKD. CDR3 coding DNA: TGTGCCACCAGTACTTTAGCGGGAGTGGTGAATGAGCAGTTCTTC. Translated: CATSTLAGVVNEQFF.

This clonotype was counted between two and nine times. V is TRBV12-3 or TRBV12-4 and J is TRBJ1-2, with D possibly being TRBD1 (5 bases). The CDR3 consists of 13 residues. The V end lost 3 bases, the J end lost 8 bases, and 13 bases lay between the germline ends. The CDR3 DNA is TGTGCCAGCAGTTTGGGCAGGGCGAGGGGCTACACCTTC. It encodes CASSLGRARGYTF.

This clonotype came up many times. The V call is TRBV5-1, the J call TRBJ2-1, with 7 bases matching TRBD1. Germline V gives CDR1 SGHRS, CDR2 YFSETQ. V lost 2 bases and J lost 10; bases outside the gene matches: 6. CDR3 length: 13 residues. The CDR3 region is CASSLHRGNEQFF. The CDR3 DNA reads TGCGCCAGCAGCTTACACAGGGGAAACGAGCAGTTCTTC.

This clonotype appeared a few times. CDR3 nucleotide sequence: TGTGCCAGCAGTTTATTAATGGCGGGAGGTAACACCGGGGAGCTGTTTTTT. Protein product: CASSLLMAGGNTGELFF. The J gene is TRBJ2-2, the V gene TRBV27, with TRBD2 identical over 8 bases. The CDR3 runs to 17 residues. After removal of 1 base from V and 2 bases from J, the junction contained 6 bases not matched to a gene. Germline-derived CDR1 and CDR2 are MNHEY and SMNVEV (reference sequence).

This clonotype was observed a handful of times. CDR3 in DNA: TGCAGTGCTAGAGATCCTCTTATGTTGGTCTATGGCTACACCTTC. This gives the protein CSARDPLMLVYGYTF. This chain connects TRBV20-1 to TRBJ1-2; D gene ambiguous. CDR1 and CDR2 from the germline V gene are DFQATT and SNEGSKA (reference sequence). The CDR3 covers 15 residues. Trimming removed 0 bases from V and 4 bases from J, with 15 bases in between.

This clonotype was recorded a few times. At one boundary the junction diverges from the germline segment, which might be a read error. The V gene is TRBV4-1, the J gene TRBJ2-5; a possible D gene is TRBD1 (5 bases). This CDR3 spans 14 amino acids. Germline V lookup: CDR1 MGHRA, CDR2 YSYEKL. CDR3 sequence reads: CARSHHRTRETQYF. CDR3 coding DNA: TGCGCCAGAAGCCATCATCGGACAAGGGAGACCCAGTACTTC.

This clonotype was seen many times. This sequence joins TRBV27 and TRBJ2-1; 11 bases align to TRBD2. Germline V gives CDR1 MNHEY, CDR2 SMNVEV (reference sequence). The CDR3 extends over 15 amino acids. Trimming cost V 6 bases and J 7 bases; bases outside gene matches: 8. In DNA form, the CDR3 reads TGTGCCAGCAGGCGCCCCACTAGCGGGGGTAATGAGCAGTTCTTC. The encoded protein is CASRRPTSGGNEQFF.